This T cell receptor (beta chain) was identified during a study of T cells expressing NK-cell markers. TCRdb re-called the 5' RACE reads and gives one entry per CDR3 protein, without DNA. Its table lists 400,000 to 550,000 distinct CDR3 sequences. Sequenced input: blood T cells: a sorted CD56 or NKG2C T cell subset, CD4+ or CD8+ T cells, or bulk PBMC T cells (not recorded which). The sequence came from a woman between 18 and 70 years old in good health.

The CDR3: CASSVGTVQETQYF. The chain combines TRBV9 with TRBJ2-5. Germline lookup yields CDR1 SGDLS and CDR2 YYNGEE. CDR3 size: 14 residues.